This TCR beta chain was found in a study of cytomegalovirus exposure and HLA in healthy donors. At the level of the study: An analysis done earlier identified about 100 million unique TCR beta sequences from about 179 million T cells. Study-level results: Earlier analysis looked at TCR beta V segments, and most were productive about 90% or about 30% of the time.

V dropped 2 bases and J dropped 8 bases, with 15 bases sitting between them. This CDR3 region has 14 residues. Germline V gene data show CDR1 as MNHEY and CDR2 as SVGAGI. For this clone: The antigen remains undetermined.

Each donor was healthy, and each was a bone marrow donor. Researchers ran the PCR with 60 Vbeta and 13 Jbeta primers. In the original processing: As a later analysis found, there were about 80 million unique TCR beta chains, of which roughly 11 million were shared. The assay was immunoSEQ multiplex PCR, and TCRdb's table has in-frame clones only and misses some. V, J and clone size are those of that table, while D and trimming were read from the DNA. Of a few hundred thousand clones in the sample, around 90% were seen once. Sequenced sample: PBMCs. This receptor was obtained from a girl aged 2 to 9 in good health and CMV-seronegative. V and J are TRBV6-5 and TRBJ1-2, with a tentative D call TRBD1 (5 bases). CDR3 residues: CASSYAGGAGGYTF. CDR3 DNA sequence: TGTGCCAGCAGTTACGCTGGAGGGGCGGGAGGCTACACCTTC.